This TCR beta chain was documented in a study of blood T cell repertoires in COVID-19. Some clones are missing from TCRdb's copy, which holds only in-frame ones; the method was immunoSEQ multiplex PCR. This table has some 160,000 clones, 83% appearing once. The length of the CDR3 is 17 residues. The V gene's germline CDR1 is LGHNA and CDR2 YSLEER. Trimming at V came to 1 base and at J to 6 bases, leaving 14 bases not matched to a gene. The source is an elderly woman with acute or convalescent COVID-19. The chain recombines TRBV4-3 with TRBJ1-2; the match to TRBD1 covers 7 bases. Sample: peripheral blood. DNA for the CDR3: TGCGCCAGCAGCCAAGTTACAGGGGTTAGACTCACCCATGGCTACACCTTC. Residues: CASSQVTGVRLTHGYTF.